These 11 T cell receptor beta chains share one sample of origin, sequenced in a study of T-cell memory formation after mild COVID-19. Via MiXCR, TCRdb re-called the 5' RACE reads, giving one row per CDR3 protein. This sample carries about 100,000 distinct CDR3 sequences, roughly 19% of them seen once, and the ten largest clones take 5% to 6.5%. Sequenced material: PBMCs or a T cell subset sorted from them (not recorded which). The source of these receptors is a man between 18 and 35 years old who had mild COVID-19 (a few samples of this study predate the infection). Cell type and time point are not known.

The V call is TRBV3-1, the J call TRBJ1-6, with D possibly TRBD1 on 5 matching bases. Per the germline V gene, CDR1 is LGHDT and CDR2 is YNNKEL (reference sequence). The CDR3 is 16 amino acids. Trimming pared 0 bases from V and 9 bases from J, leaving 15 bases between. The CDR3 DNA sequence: TGTGCCAGCAGCCAAGATTGGGCAGGGTGGAGTTCACCCCTCCACTTT. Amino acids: CASSQDWAGWSSPLHF.

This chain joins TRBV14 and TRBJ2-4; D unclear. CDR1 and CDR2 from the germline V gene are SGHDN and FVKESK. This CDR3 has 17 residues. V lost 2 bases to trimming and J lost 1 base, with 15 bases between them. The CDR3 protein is CASSQRQRDRAKNIQYF. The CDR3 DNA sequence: TGTGCCAGCAGCCAACGACAACGAGATCGGGCCAAAAACATTCAGTACTTC.

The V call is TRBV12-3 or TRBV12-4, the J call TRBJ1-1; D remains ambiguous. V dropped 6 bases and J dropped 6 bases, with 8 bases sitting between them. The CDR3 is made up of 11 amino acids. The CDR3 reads CASRKNAEAFF. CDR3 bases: TGTGCCAGCAGAAAAAACGCTGAAGCTTTCTTT.

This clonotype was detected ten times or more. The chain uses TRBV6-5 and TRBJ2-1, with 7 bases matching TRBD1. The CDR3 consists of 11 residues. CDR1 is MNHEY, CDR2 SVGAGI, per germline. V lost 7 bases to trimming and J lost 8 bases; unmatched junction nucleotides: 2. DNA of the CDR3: TGTGCCAGCACGACAGGGTATGAGCAGTTCTTC. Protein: CASTTGYEQFF.

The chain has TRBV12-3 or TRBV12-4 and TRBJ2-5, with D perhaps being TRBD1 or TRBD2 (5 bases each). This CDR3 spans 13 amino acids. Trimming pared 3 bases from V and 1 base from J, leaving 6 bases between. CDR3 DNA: TGTGCCAGCAGTTTGAGGGGCCAAGAGACCCAGTACTTC. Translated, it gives CASSLRGQETQYF.

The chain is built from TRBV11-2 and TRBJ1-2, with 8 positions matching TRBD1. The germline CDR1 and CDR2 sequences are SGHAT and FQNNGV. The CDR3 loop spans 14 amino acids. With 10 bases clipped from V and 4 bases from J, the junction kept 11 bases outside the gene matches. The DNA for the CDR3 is TGTGCCAACATGACAGGGGTTAGGGGCTATGGCTACACCTTC. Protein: CANMTGVRGYGYTF.

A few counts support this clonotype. CDR3 region: CASSSPAGGRPDTQYF. For the CDR3, the DNA is TGTGCCAGCAGTTCTCCCGCCGGGGGGCGTCCAGATACGCAGTATTTT. The chain combines TRBV6-5 with TRBJ2-3, with D maybe TRBD2 (7 bases). The CDR3 has 16 residues. Per germline, CDR1 MNHEY and CDR2 SVGAGI. V was shortened by 4 bases and J by 4 bases, with 18 bases between the two germline ends.

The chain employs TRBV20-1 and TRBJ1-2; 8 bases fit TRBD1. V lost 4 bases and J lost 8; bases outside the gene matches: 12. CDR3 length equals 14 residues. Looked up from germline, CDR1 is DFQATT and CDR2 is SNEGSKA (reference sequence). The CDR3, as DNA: TGCAGTGCTACCAGCCCGACAGGGGAAATGGGCTACACCTTC. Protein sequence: CSATSPTGEMGYTF.

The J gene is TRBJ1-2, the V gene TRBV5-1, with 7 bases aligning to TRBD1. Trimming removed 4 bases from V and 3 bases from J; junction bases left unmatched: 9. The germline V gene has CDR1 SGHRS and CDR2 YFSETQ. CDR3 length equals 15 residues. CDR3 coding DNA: TGCGCCAGCAGCGGGACAGTTGGAGCTGACTATGGCTACACCTTC. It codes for CASSGTVGADYGYTF.

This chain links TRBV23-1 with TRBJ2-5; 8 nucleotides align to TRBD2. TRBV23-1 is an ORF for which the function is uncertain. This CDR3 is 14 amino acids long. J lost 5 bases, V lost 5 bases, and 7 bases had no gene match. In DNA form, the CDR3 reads TGCGCCAGCAGTTCCGGGGGGGCCGGGGAGACCCAGTACTTC. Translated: CASSSGGAGETQYF.

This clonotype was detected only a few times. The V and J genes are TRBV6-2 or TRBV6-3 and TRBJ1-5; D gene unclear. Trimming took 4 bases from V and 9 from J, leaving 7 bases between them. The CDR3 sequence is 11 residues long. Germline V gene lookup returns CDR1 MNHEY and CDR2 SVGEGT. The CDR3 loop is CASSLAGPQHF. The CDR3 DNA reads TGTGCCAGCAGTTTGGCCGGGCCCCAGCATTTT.